Given below is one TCR beta chain in context. Its antigen is currently not known. There are no base qualities to consult, and no much larger clone falls within one base. The data are from a study of graft-versus-host responses after intestinal transplantation (dated by TCRdb to 2020 to 2022). Regarding the research as a whole: The transplants that recipients received were multivisceral, liver-intestinal, or isolated intestinal. Every recipient was given anti-thymocyte globulin induction, followed by 2 to 4 years of maintenance tacrolimus and steroids. After intestinal transplantation, graft-versus-host and host-versus-graft alloreactive T cell clones in the graft, circulation and bone marrow were tracked using bulk TCR-beta CDR3 sequencing. Alloreactive clones were identified by sequencing pre-transplant mixed lymphocyte reaction products and comparing these products with unstimulated pre-transplant donor and recipient T cells. The cohort enrolled roughly 25 intestinal transplant recipients including one retransplant, and a few patients lacking pretransplant specimens were excluded. Donor T cell macrochimerism was defined as a peak of at least 4% donor T cells among recipient peripheral blood mononuclear cells. Instead of going to the commercial service, samples from a few later patients were sequenced in-house on an Illumina MiSeq and processed with MiXCR.

Blood samples were collected up to 4 times in the first month after transplant and then at least monthly when available. The research as a whole found: GvH clones turned up in recipient bone marrow, with some appearing earlier in ileal mucosa or blood, a pattern consistent with an intestinal mucosal origin. Conclusions were limited by the relatively low number and heterogeneity of intestinal transplant patients. Patients with donor T cell macrochimerism had high GvH to HvG T cell clonal ratios in their allografts. Early after transplant, declines in HvG clones were associated with peak levels of circulating GvH clones.

Libraries were prepared through the immunoSEQ multiplex PCR assay. For most patients, high-throughput TCR-beta CDR3 sequencing of genomic DNA was performed by Adaptive Biotechnologies. On the study's bioinformatics: TCR sequencing data were retrieved from Adaptive's ImmunoSEQ software for 18 patients, whereas three other patients were processed with MiXCR and VDJtools. CDR3 nucleotide sequences shared between donor and recipient were removed because their origin could not be assigned. At least 2-fold expansion over unstimulated cells and a minimum CFSE-low frequency of 0.002% (template counts) or 0.001% (read counts) were required for clones to be classified as alloreactive. Clones detected in sequenced pre-transplant spleen, lymph node, or MLR CFSE-low populations of the donor or recipient were defined as mappable. Cumulative frequency of alloreactive clones was calculated as a percentage of all sequences weighted by copy number. TCRdb's version of the immuneACCESS table is confined to in-frame rearrangements and falls short of the full clone set. An unresolved V gene accounts for under half of the shortfall where checked; the remainder is of unknown origin. From that table come the V and J calls and clone size; the DNA was used to work out D and trimming. The sample has about 40,000 clones on record, more than 85% of them singletons. The ten largest clones capture 3.6% of the sample.

The germline V gene sets CDR1 to MGHRA and CDR2 to YSYEKL. V gives up 3 bases and J gives up 9 bases, and the segment between their germline ends measures 14 bases. The CDR3 sequence holds 14 residues, the cysteine and phenylalanine included. Only the CDR3 DNA is retained, 42 bases long and in frame from the first base. The sequence links TRBV4-1 to TRBJ2-2, with a weak D call of TRBD1 (6 bases match). The clonotype originates from a human patient who received an intestinal transplant, so some T cells may come from the graft donor. The sequencing used PBMCs, collected approximately 100 weeks after intestinal transplantation. The DNA reads as follows: TGCGCCAGCAGCCACCCGGACAGCAACAGGGAGCTGTTTTTT. Translated, it reads CASSHPDSNRELFF.